Below, 32 T cell receptor beta chains from the same sample are listed, as sequenced in a study of T cells expressing NK-cell markers (TCRdb year 2020). To prepare the library, 5' RACE was applied. TCRdb records Illumina HiSeq 2000 as the sequencer. Through TCRdb reprocessing, the reads give one entry per CDR3 protein sequence; DNA is omitted. This sample's records show about 260,000 distinct CDR3 sequences. The ten largest clones take up 4% to 4.5% of the sample. The sample taken for sequencing was blood T cells: a sorted CD56 or NKG2C T cell subset, CD4+ or CD8+ T cells, or bulk PBMC T cells (not recorded which). The source is a woman between 18 and 70 years old in good health.

The rearrangement uses TRBV18 and TRBJ2-6; there is no DNA to check the TCRdb D call of TRBD2. This CDR3 contains 21 residues. The germline V gene encodes CDR1 KGHSH and CDR2 LQKENI. CDR3 amino acids: CASSPPRDRALPNSGANVLTF.

The chain recombines TRBV9 with TRBJ2-3; TCRdb's assignment of TRBD2 cannot be checked, as there is no DNA. This CDR3 contains 17 residues. CDR1 and CDR2 from the germline V gene are SGDLS and YYNGEE. The CDR3 protein is CTSSAQGRPLSTDTQYF.

The chain is built from TRBV7-2 and TRBJ2-7; TCRdb selects TRBD2, and the lack of DNA leaves this call unchecked. The CDR3 has 16 residues. Germline lookup yields CDR1 SGHTA and CDR2 FQGNSA. The CDR3 reads CASSNSAGGRAYEQYF. Drawing the rest from reference TRBV7-2 and TRBJ2-7, the complete variable domain is GAGVSQSPSNKVTEKGKDVELRCDPISGHTALYWYRQSLGQGLEFLIYFQGNSAPDKSGLPSDRFSAERTGGSVSTLTIQRTQQEDSAVYLCASSNSAGGRAYEQYFGPGTRLTVT.

The chain combines TRBV20-1 with TRBJ1-5; TCRdb designates TRBD1, a call that cannot be tested without DNA. CDR3 size: 14 residues. CDR1 is DFQATT, CDR2 SNEGSKA, per germline (reference sequence). CDR3 residues: CSAAGINKDQPQHF.

The rearrangement joins TRBV4-1 to TRBJ1-1. CDR1 is MGHRA and CDR2 is YSYEKL in the germline V gene. The CDR3 totals 14 residues. CDR3 loop: CASSQAGGVTEAFF.

This chain uses TRBV5-1 with TRBJ2-1; without DNA, the TCRdb call of TRBD2 cannot be checked. The CDR3 sequence is 14 residues long. Germline CDR1 and CDR2: SGHRS and YFSETQ. Here the CDR3 reads CASSTSGNNNEQFF.

The genes are TRBV20-1 and TRBJ2-1; TCRdb picks TRBD2, but there is no DNA to check that call. CDR1 is DFQATT and CDR2 is SNEGSKA in the germline V gene (reference sequence). The CDR3 has 18 residues. CDR3 sequence reads: CSAPPSGLAGRSYNEQFF.

This sequence joins TRBV12-3 or TRBV12-4 and TRBJ1-1; TCRdb designates TRBD1, a call that cannot be tested without DNA. The CDR3 length is 12 residues. The CDR3 here is CASSLRGQGAFF.

The V gene is TRBV29-1, the J gene TRBJ2-7; checking the TCRdb D call of TRBD2 is not possible without DNA. Germline V gene sequence: CDR1 SQVTM, CDR2 ANQGSEA. The CDR3 has 15 amino acids. The CDR3 region is CSVDSSGSERYEQYF.

This chain joins TRBV6-1 and TRBJ1-5; TCRdb gives TRBD1 as the D gene, but with no DNA this cannot be confirmed. CDR1 is MNHNS, CDR2 SASEGT, per germline. This CDR3 region has 18 residues. Here the CDR3 reads CASSEDRGSWTRNQPQHF.

The chain combines TRBV5-1 with TRBJ1-1; the D call from TCRdb, TRBD1, cannot be confirmed without DNA. The V gene's germline CDR1 is SGHRS and CDR2 YFSETQ. CDR3 length: 14 amino acids. The CDR3 reads CASSPGQGGTEAFF.

This sequence joins TRBV19 and TRBJ2-2; TCRdb proposes TRBD1, but this gene call is untestable without DNA. CDR3 size: 17 residues. CDR1 is LNHDA and CDR2 is SQIVND in the germline V gene (reference sequence). CDR3 residues: CATQTYPGQGGTGELFF.

The chain couples TRBV6-5 to TRBJ2-1. The germline gives CDR1 MNHEY, CDR2 SVGAGI. This CDR3 has 14 residues. The CDR3 loop reads CASSYWRQHNEQFF.

The V and J genes are TRBV29-1 and TRBJ2-1; TCRdb's assignment of TRBD1 cannot be checked, as there is no DNA. Germline CDR1 and CDR2: SQVTM and ANQGSEA. This CDR3 comprises 16 residues. The chain's CDR3 is CSVEEGGAGSYNEQFF.

This chain uses TRBV28 with TRBJ1-2; the TRBD1 assignment by TCRdb is unverifiable without DNA. This CDR3 region has 16 residues. Germline V gives CDR1 MDHEN, CDR2 SYDVKM. The chain's CDR3 is CASRPSTGTGSYGYTF.

The genes are TRBV29-1 and TRBJ2-1; the D call from TCRdb, TRBD2, cannot be confirmed without DNA. Germline V gene lookup returns CDR1 SQVTM and CDR2 ANQGSEA. This CDR3 has 14 residues. The CDR3 here is CSVTTSGVYNEQFF.

J is TRBJ1-1 and V is TRBV5-1. Per germline, CDR1 SGHRS and CDR2 YFSETQ. The CDR3 is 15 amino acids. CDR3 sequence reads: CASSLLFAANTEAFF. Full variable domain (missing parts from reference TRBV5-1 and TRBJ1-1): KAGVTQTPRYLIKTRGQQVTLSCSPISGHRSVSWYQQTPGQGLQFLFEYFSETQRNKGNFPGRFSGRQFSNSRSEMNVSTLELGDSALYLCASSLLFAANTEAFFGQGTRLTVV.

This rearrangement joins TRBV7-2 to TRBJ2-3; the TRBD2 assignment by TCRdb is unverifiable without DNA. The CDR3 is 16 residues long. Germline V gene sequence: CDR1 SGHTA, CDR2 FQGNSA. The CDR3 sequence: CASSSPPGGPRDTQYF.

The CDR3 is CASSLSGFFDNEQFF. The V gene is TRBV7-2, the J gene TRBJ2-1. Germline V gives CDR1 SGHTA, CDR2 FQGNSA. The CDR3 is 15 residues long.

The chain links TRBV4-3 to TRBJ2-3; TCRdb selects TRBD1, and the lack of DNA leaves this call unchecked. This CDR3 region has 17 residues. Per the germline V gene, CDR1 is LGHNA and CDR2 is YSLEER. The CDR3 protein is CASSQVLAGGPGDTQYF.

The V gene is TRBV7-2, the J gene TRBJ2-4. Germline loops: CDR1 SGHTA, CDR2 FQGNSA. This CDR3 has 13 residues. The CDR3 here is CASSPDTKNIQYF.

J is TRBJ2-5 and V is TRBV15; the TCRdb call, TRBD1, lacks DNA for checking. The CDR3 sequence is 16 residues long. Germline V gene lookup returns CDR1 LNHNV and CDR2 YYDKDF (reference sequence). CDR3 loop: CATSRDGTRTTETQYF.

This rearrangement joins TRBV19 to TRBJ2-1; the TRBD1 assignment by TCRdb is unverifiable without DNA. Germline CDR1 is LNHDA and CDR2 is SQIVND (reference sequence). The CDR3 loop spans 15 amino acids. CDR3 loop: CASSIAGAAYNEQFF.

The chain is built from TRBV28 and TRBJ2-5; the D gene TCRdb calls, TRBD1, cannot be checked with no DNA. The germline gives CDR1 MDHEN, CDR2 SYDVKM. This CDR3 is built from 15 residues. CDR3 sequence reads: CASSPTGEGEQTQYF.

The gene calls are TRBV4-2 and TRBJ1-1; TCRdb proposes TRBD1, but this gene call is untestable without DNA. Germline V gene sequence: CDR1 LGHNA, CDR2 YNFKEQ. CDR3 size: 18 residues. CDR3: CASSRSPTGTGDPFEAFF.

The chain recombines TRBV5-4 with TRBJ2-2. Germline assignment: CDR1 SGHNT and CDR2 YYREEE (reference sequence). This CDR3 is 16 amino acids long. The CDR3 is CASSSRTVFNTGELFF.

The rearrangement joins TRBV3-1 to TRBJ1-2. Germline V CDR1 and CDR2: LGHDT, YNNKEL (reference sequence). The CDR3 has 15 amino acids. This chain's CDR3 is CASSQDGSGVYGYTF.

The V gene is TRBV5-1, the J gene TRBJ2-5; the TCRdb D gene call, TRBD2, has no DNA to confirm it. The germline gives CDR1 SGHRS, CDR2 YFSETQ. The CDR3 loop spans 15 amino acids. CDR3: CASSLGQGLLETQYF.

This chain joins TRBV4-3 and TRBJ2-6; as DNA is missing, the TRBD1 call by TCRdb cannot be tested. This CDR3 spans 17 amino acids. In germline, CDR1 is LGHNA, CDR2 YSLEER. The CDR3 loop is CASSWDGGPSGANVLTF.

The chain links TRBV10-3 to TRBJ2-1; the TCRdb D gene call, TRBD2, has no DNA to confirm it. CDR3 length: 15 residues. Germline V gene sequence: CDR1 ENHRY, CDR2 SYGVKD. CDR3 loop: CAISEVLAGYNEQFF.

This CDR3 reads CASSPVGRQFSYNEQFF. This chain links TRBV7-8 with TRBJ2-1; TCRdb's D call of TRBD1 is untestable without DNA. The germline V gene has CDR1 SGHVS and CDR2 FQNEAQ. The CDR3 has 17 residues.

CDR3 loop: CASSSGTSGNEQFF. This chain links TRBV12-3 or TRBV12-4 with TRBJ2-1; TCRdb names TRBD2, which stays unverified in the absence of DNA. The CDR3 covers 14 residues.